The 21 T cell receptor beta chains listed next were all sequenced from one sample in a study of shared clonotypes between healthy human individuals. Sequencing was performed with immunoSEQ multiplex PCR; in TCRdb, only in-frame clones are kept and a portion is missing. The sample lists 200,000 to 250,000 clones, 60% to 80% occurring once. The sequenced material came from memory CD4+ T cells sorted from blood. Subset specified: CD45RA-negative fraction. These receptors were obtained from a man aged 25 to 40 in good health.

This clone is a singleton in its sample. The genes are TRBV11-3 and TRBJ2-1, with 11 bases identical to TRBD2. The V and J ends lost 6 bases and 9 bases, in that order; junction bases with no gene match: 10. The CDR3 sequence is 15 residues long. Germline loops: CDR1 SGHNT, CDR2 YENEEA. The CDR3 nucleotides read TGTGCCAGCAGTATAGCGGGAGGGCCGGTCGGTGAGCAGTTCTTC. Encoded protein: CASSIAGGPVGEQFF. The full variable domain, its missing parts supplied by reference TRBV11-3 and TRBJ2-1, is EAGVVQSPRYKIIEKKQPVAFWCNPISGHNTLYWYLQNLGQGPELLIRYENEEAVDDSQLPKDRFSAERLKGVDSTLKIQPAELGDSAVYLCASSIAGGPVGEQFFGPGTRLTVL.

This clone was seen just once. The CDR3 here is CASSPPSLSGEQFF. In DNA, the CDR3 is TGTGCCAGCTCACCACCCTCGTTATCGGGGGAGCAGTTCTTC. This sequence joins TRBV18 and TRBJ2-1; tentatively, D is TRBD2 (5 bases). The CDR3 extends over 14 amino acids. The germline V gene has CDR1 KGHSH and CDR2 LQKENI. V dropped 0 bases and J dropped 10 bases, with 13 bases sitting between them.

The genes are TRBV7-8 and TRBJ1-4; D remains unclear. This CDR3 region has 14 residues. Germline V CDR1 and CDR2: SGHVS, FQNEAQ. V was shortened by 1 base and J by 11 bases, with 14 bases between the two germline ends. The CDR3 nucleotides are TGTGCCAGCAGCTTAGGCAACAGCGGCGGGAAACTGTTTTTT. Residues: CASSLGNSGGKLFF.

The chain is built from TRBV12-1 and TRBJ2-3; the DNA was not compared with TRBD2, the D call given in the table. TRBV12-1 is reported as a pseudogene. This CDR3 is 16 amino acids long. CDR3 sequence (DNA): TGTGCCAGCAGCCTCTCCGGGAGCCTCCTCCCCGATACGCAGTATTTT. It is translated as CASSLSGSLLPDTQYF.

This chain joins TRBV28 and TRBJ1-2, with 9 bases identical to TRBD1. CDR1 MDHEN and CDR2 SYDVKM come from the germline V gene. J lost 5 bases, V lost 7 bases, and 11 bases had no gene match. The CDR3 runs to 15 residues. CDR3 nucleotide sequence: TGTGCCAGCACCTCCGGGACAGGGAATATATATGGCTACACCTTC. As protein: CASTSGTGNIYGYTF.

The rearrangement joins TRBV14 to TRBJ2-1; tentatively, D is TRBD1 (5 bases). Per germline, CDR1 SGHDN and CDR2 FVKESK. This CDR3 has 17 amino acids. Trimming stripped 1 base from V and 6 bases from J, with 19 bases between. The CDR3 DNA is TGTGCCAGCAGCCAAGTTAGGGCAGGACAAACCGGCAATGAGCAGTTCTTC. It specifies CASSQVRAGQTGNEQFF.

V and J are TRBV9 and TRBJ1-5; 7 nucleotides line up with TRBD1. The CDR3 is made up of 15 amino acids. V gave up 2 bases and J gave up 3 bases; unmatched junction bases: 5. CDR1 is SGDLS, CDR2 YYNGEE, per germline. The CDR3 DNA follows: TGTGCCAGCAGCGTGGGGACAGCTACCAATCAGCCCCAGCATTTT. Protein sequence: CASSVGTATNQPQHF.

A remark on this clone: The same CDR3 can be traced to other DNA sequences in this sample. The chain is built from TRBV9 and TRBJ2-7; a weak D match, TRBD1 (6 bases). Germline V gene sequence: CDR1 SGDLS, CDR2 YYNGEE. The CDR3 runs to 13 residues. The V end was cut by 0 bases, the J end by 6 bases, with 10 bases between. The CDR3 nucleotides are TGTGCCAGCAGCGTAGCAGGGGCAGGCGAGCAGTACTTC. Translation gives CASSVAGAGEQYF.

The chain combines TRBV29-1 with TRBJ1-1; TRBD1 might be the D (5 bases). The CDR3 totals 16 residues. V was cut by 5 bases and J by 3 bases, with 22 bases left in between. Germline CDR1 reads SQVTM; CDR2 reads ANQGSEA. DNA for the CDR3: TGCAGCGTTTTCGCTGCCATCGGGCCGGGGGACACTGAAGCTTTCTTT. Protein: CSVFAAIGPGDTEAFF.

As regards this clone: The same CDR3 also results from other DNA sequences found in this sample. The chain links TRBV18 to TRBJ1-3, with 9 bases identical to TRBD1. From germline, CDR1 is KGHSH and CDR2 LQKENI. Trimming removed 3 bases from V and 6 bases from J; junction bases left unmatched: 3. The CDR3 is made up of 14 amino acids. Written as DNA, the CDR3 is TGTGCCAGCTCACCGGGACAGGGAGAAAACACCATATATTTT. Protein: CASSPGQGENTIYF.

This clone has only one observation. V usage is TRBV6-1 and J usage is TRBJ1-1; a weak D match, TRBD1 (5 bases). V lost 6 bases and J 9 bases, leaving 14 bases between the germline ends. The CDR3 has 12 residues. Germline V gene sequence: CDR1 MNHNS, CDR2 SASEGT. CDR3 region: CASSPREGKAFF. In DNA form, the CDR3 reads TGTGCCAGCAGCCCCAGGGAGGGGAAAGCTTTCTTT.

The rearrangement links TRBV5-8 to TRBJ2-3; 8 nucleotides align to TRBD2. The CDR3 has 15 residues. Germline CDR1 reads SGHTS; CDR2 reads YDEGEE. V lost 0 bases and J lost 2; bases outside the gene matches: 2. The DNA of the CDR3 is TGTGCCAGCAGCTTGGTACTAGCGGACACAGATACGCAGTATTTT. It translates to CASSLVLADTDTQYF. The variable domain in full, completed from reference TRBV5-8 and TRBJ2-3, reads EAGVTQSPTHLIKTRGQQATLRCSPISGHTSVYWYQQALGLGLQFLLWYDEGEERNRGNFPPRFSGRQFPNYSSELNVNALELEDSALYLCASSLVLADTDTQYFGPGTRLTVL.

J is TRBJ2-7 and V is TRBV14, with D perhaps given as TRBD1 or TRBD2 (5 bases each). The CDR3 is 13 amino acids. Germline V gene lookup returns CDR1 SGHDN and CDR2 FVKESK. V was shortened by 4 bases and J by 6 bases, with 13 bases between the two germline ends. Written as DNA, the CDR3 is TGTGCCAGCAGCCGGGACCTGGTGGGCGAGCAGTACTTC. This translates into CASSRDLVGEQYF.

In this sample, this clone turned up once. The J gene is TRBJ2-1, the V gene TRBV5-5; D possibly corresponds to TRBD1 (6 bases). The V and J ends lost 4 bases and 0 bases respectively, with 11 bases between them. The germline V gene has CDR1 SGHKS and CDR2 YYEKEE (reference sequence). CDR3 length equals 15 residues. The CDR3 coding sequence is TGTGCCAGCAGCGAGGGACACATCTCCTACAATGAGCAGTTCTTC. Its protein is CASSEGHISYNEQFF.

This chain uses TRBV30 with TRBJ2-5; D not certain. The CDR3 is 11 residues long. Per the germline V gene, CDR1 is GTSNPN and CDR2 is SVGIG (reference sequence). Trimming left V 2 bases short and J 4 bases short, with 5 bases between. The CDR3 DNA is TGTGCCTGGAGTTTAACAGAGACCCAGTACTTC. Translated, it gives CAWSLTETQYF.

V and J are TRBV10-2 and TRBJ2-1; no definite D call. Trimming cost V 8 bases and J 4 bases, with 6 bases left between them. The germline V gene encodes CDR1 WSHSY and CDR2 SAAADI. This CDR3 comprises 11 residues. CDR3 bases: TGCGCCAGCCGTCTGTACAATGAGCAGTTCTTC. Its translation: CASRLYNEQFF.

DNA of the CDR3: TGTGCCAGCAGCTCTGCCCCGCTAGCGCCCCAGTACTTC. Translating gives CASSSAPLAPQYF. The chain has TRBV7-2 and TRBJ2-5, with D possibly being TRBD2 (6 bases). CDR3 length: 13 amino acids. Trimming cost V 4 bases and J 9 bases, with 15 bases left between them. Germline CDR1 reads SGHTA; CDR2 reads FQGNSA. The whole variable domain, filled in from reference TRBV7-2 and TRBJ2-5, reads GAGVSQSPSNKVTEKGKDVELRCDPISGHTALYWYRQSLGQGLEFLIYFQGNSAPDKSGLPSDRFSAERTGGSVSTLTIQRTQQEDSAVYLCASSSAPLAPQYFGPGTRLLVL.

J is TRBJ2-7 and V is TRBV6-5; the D is unclear. This CDR3 contains 13 residues. The V gene lost 6 bases and the J gene lost 1 base, with 10 bases spanning the gap. Germline V gives CDR1 MNHEY, CDR2 SVGAGI. The CDR3 region has the DNA TGTGCCAGCAGAAATCCAATATCCTACGAGCAGTACTTC. This sequence encodes CASRNPISYEQYF.

The chain joins TRBV5-1 to TRBJ1-1; D unresolved. V lost 4 bases and J lost 5, with 12 bases in between. The germline CDR1 and CDR2 sequences are SGHRS and YFSETQ. CDR3 length: 13 residues. The chain's CDR3 is CASSSPSETEAFF. CDR3 sequence (DNA): TGCGCCAGCAGCAGCCCTTCGGAGACTGAAGCTTTCTTT.

This clone was picked up one time. This sequence joins TRBV11-2 and TRBJ2-1, with D perhaps TRBD1 or TRBD2 (5 bases each). The ends were cut back, 5 bases at V and 5 bases at J, with 10 bases in the middle. Looked up from germline, CDR1 is SGHAT and CDR2 is FQNNGV. The CDR3 covers 13 residues. The CDR3 nucleotides read TGTGCCAGCAGCCGGGGACCAGACAATGAGCAGTTCTTC. This sequence encodes CASSRGPDNEQFF.

This chain connects TRBV11-3 to TRBJ1-2; no firm D call. V lost 1 base and J 4 bases, leaving 16 bases between the germline ends. Germline CDR1 and CDR2: SGHNT and YENEEA. The CDR3 length is 16 residues. The CDR3 spells CASSLGAALTPYGYTF. As DNA, the CDR3 is TGTGCCAGCAGCTTAGGTGCCGCCTTAACTCCCTATGGCTACACCTTC.